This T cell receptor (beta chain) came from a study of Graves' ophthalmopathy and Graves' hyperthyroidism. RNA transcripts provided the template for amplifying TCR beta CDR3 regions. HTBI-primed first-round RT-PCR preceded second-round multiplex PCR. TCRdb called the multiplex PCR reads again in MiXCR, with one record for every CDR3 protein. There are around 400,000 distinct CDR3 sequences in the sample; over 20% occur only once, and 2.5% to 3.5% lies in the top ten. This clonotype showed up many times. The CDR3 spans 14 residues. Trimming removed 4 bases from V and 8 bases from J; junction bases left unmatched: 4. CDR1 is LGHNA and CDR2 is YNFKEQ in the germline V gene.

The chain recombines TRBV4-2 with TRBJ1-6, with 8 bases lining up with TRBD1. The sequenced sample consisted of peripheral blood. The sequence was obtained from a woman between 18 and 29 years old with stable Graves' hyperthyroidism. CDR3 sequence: CASSLDRDDSPLHF. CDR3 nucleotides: TGTGCCAGCAGCCTGGACAGGGATGATTCACCCCTCCACTTT.